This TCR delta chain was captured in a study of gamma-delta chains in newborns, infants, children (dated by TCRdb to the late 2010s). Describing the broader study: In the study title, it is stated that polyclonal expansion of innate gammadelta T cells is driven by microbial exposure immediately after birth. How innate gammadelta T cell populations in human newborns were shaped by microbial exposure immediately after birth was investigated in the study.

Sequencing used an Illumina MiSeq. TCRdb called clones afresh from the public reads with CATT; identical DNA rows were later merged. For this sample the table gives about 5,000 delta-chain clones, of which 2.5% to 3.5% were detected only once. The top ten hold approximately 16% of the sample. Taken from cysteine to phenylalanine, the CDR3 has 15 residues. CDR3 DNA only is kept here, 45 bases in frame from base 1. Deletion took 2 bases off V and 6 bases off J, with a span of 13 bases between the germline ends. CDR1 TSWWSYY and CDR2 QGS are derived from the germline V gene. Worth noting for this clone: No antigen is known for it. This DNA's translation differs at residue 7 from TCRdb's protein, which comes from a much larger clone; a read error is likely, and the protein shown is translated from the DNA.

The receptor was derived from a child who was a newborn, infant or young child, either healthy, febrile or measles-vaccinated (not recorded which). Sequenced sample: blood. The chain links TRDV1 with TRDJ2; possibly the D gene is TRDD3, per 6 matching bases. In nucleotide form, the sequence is TGTGCTCTTGGGGAAGGGGAATACTGGGCAGCACAACTCTTCTTT. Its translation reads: CALGEGEYWAAQLFF.